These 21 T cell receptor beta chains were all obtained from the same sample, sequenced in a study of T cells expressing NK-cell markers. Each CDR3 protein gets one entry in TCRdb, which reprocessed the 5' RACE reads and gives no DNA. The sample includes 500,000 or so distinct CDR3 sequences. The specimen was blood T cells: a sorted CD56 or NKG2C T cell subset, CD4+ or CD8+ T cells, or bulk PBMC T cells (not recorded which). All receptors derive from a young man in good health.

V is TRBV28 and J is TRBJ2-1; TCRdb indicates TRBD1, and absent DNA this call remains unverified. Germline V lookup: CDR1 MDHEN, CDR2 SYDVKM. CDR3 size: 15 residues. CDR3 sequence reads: CASSLGDGRYNEQFF.

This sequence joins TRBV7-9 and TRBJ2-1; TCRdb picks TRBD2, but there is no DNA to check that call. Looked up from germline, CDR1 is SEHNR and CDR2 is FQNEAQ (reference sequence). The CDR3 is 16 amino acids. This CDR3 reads CASSKAGGRSYNEQFF. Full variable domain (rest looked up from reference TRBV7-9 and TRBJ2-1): DTGVSQNPRHKITKRGQNVTFRCDPISEHNRLYWYRQTLGQGPEFLTYFQNEAQLEKSRLLSDRFSAERPKGSFSTLEIQRTEQGDSAMYLCASSKAGGRSYNEQFFGPGTRLTVL.

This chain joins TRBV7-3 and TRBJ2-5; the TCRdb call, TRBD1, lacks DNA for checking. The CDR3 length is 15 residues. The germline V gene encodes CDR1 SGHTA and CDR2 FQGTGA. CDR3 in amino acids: CASSLMGSPGETQYF.

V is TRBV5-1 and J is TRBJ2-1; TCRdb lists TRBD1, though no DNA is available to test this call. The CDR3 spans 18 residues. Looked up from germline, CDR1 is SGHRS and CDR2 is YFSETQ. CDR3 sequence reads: CASSLNPGRTEFYNEQFF.

This CDR3 reads CASSLNKGTQYF. The rearrangement links TRBV6-2 or TRBV6-3 to TRBJ2-3. CDR3 length equals 12 residues. CDR1 is MNHEY, CDR2 SVGEGT, per germline.

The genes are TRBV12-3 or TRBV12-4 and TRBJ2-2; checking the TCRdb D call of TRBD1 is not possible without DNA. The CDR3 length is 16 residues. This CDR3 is CASGKGGGQVTGELFF.

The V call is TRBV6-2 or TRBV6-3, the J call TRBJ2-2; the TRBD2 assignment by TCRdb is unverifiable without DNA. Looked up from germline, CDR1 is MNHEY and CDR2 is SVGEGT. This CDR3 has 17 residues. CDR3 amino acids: CASILGIAGLNTGELFF.

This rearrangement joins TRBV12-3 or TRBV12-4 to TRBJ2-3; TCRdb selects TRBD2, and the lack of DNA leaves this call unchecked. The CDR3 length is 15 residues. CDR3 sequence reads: CATTRAGLTTDTQYF.

The CDR3 loop is CASSDPGRSYEQYF. This sequence joins TRBV7-9 and TRBJ2-7; checking the TCRdb D call of TRBD1 is not possible without DNA. CDR3 length: 14 residues. Germline values: CDR1 SEHNR, CDR2 FQNEAQ (reference sequence).

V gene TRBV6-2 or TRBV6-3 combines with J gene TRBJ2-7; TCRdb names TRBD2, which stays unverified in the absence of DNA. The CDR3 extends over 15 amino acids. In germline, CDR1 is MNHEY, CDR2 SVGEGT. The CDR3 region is CASKGTSTIPYEQYF.

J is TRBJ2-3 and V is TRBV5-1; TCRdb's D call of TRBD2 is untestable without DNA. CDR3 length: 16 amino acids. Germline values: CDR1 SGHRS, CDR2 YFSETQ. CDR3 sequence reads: CASSLDLAGVTDTQYF. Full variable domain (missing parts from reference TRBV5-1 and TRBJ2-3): KAGVTQTPRYLIKTRGQQVTLSCSPISGHRSVSWYQQTPGQGLQFLFEYFSETQRNKGNFPGRFSGRQFSNSRSEMNVSTLELGDSALYLCASSLDLAGVTDTQYFGPGTRLTVL.

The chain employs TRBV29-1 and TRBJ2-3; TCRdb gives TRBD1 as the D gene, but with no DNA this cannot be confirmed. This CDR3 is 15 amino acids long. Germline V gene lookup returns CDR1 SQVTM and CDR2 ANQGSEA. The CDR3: CSVELLAARADTQYF.

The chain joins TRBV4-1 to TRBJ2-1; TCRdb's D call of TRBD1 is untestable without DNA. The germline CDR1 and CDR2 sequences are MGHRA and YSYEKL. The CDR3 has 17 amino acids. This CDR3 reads CASSRADGREPYNEQFF.

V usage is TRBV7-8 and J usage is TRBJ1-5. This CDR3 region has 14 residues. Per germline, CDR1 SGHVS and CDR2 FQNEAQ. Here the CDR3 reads CASSSDSIWQPQHF.

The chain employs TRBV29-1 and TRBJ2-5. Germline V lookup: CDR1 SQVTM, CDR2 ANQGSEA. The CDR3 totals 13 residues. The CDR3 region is CSVDMSDKETQYF.

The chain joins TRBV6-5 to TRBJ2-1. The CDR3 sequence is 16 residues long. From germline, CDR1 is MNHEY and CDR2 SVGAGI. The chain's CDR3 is CASSLGSVSSYNEQFF.

This CDR3 reads CASSESWGAGYEQYF. The chain carries TRBV2 and TRBJ2-7; TCRdb outputs TRBD1, but without DNA this stays unchecked. In germline, CDR1 is SNHLY, CDR2 FYNNEI. The CDR3 spans 15 residues.

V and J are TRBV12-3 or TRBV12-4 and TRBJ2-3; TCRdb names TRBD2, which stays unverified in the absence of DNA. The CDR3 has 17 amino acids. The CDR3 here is CASSLGDSRLGTDTQYF.

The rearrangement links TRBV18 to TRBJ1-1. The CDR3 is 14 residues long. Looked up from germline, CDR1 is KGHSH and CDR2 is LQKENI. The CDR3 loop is CASSRSIMNTEAFF. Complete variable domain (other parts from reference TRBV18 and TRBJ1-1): NAGVMQNPRHLVRRRGQEARLRCSPMKGHSHVYWYRQLPEEGLKFMVYLQKENIIDESGMPKERFSAEFPKEGPSILRIQQVVRGDSAAYFCASSRSIMNTEAFFGQGTRLTVV.

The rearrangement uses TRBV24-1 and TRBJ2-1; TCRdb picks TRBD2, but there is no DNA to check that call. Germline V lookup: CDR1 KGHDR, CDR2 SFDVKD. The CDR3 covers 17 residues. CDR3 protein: CATSDRGGLAGANEQFF.

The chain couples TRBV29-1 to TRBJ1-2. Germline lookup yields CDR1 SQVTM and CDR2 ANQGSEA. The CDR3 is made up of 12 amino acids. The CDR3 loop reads CSVVAGRNGYTF.